A single T cell receptor beta chain is shown here with its context. Its antigen is still unknown. TCRdb reprocessed the 5' RACE reads and stores each CDR3 protein as one record, lacking DNA. This listing includes 350,000 to 400,000 distinct CDR3 sequences. These data belong to a study of monozygotic twins with inflammatory bowel disease. Study findings and constraints: Other individuals had fewer clonotypes in common with IBD patients than with healthy twins, especially with disease activity.

Sequenced: blood. The clonotype comes from a human donor with ulcerative colitis or Crohn's disease, or a healthy co-twin of an affected twin (not recorded which).

The CDR3 region is CASGTSGGAKNIQYF. J is TRBJ2-4 and V is TRBV6-1; there is no DNA to check the TCRdb D call of TRBD2. The germline CDR1 and CDR2 sequences are MNHNS and SASEGT. CDR3 size: 15 residues.